These 9 T cell receptor beta chains were all obtained from the same sample, sequenced in a study of T cells expressing NK-cell markers. From the 5' RACE reads, TCRdb lists one entry per CDR3 protein and no DNA. Its listing shows 250,000 to 300,000 distinct CDR3 sequences. The sequencing input was blood T cells: a sorted CD56 or NKG2C T cell subset, CD4+ or CD8+ T cells, or bulk PBMC T cells (not recorded which). The receptors come from a woman between 18 and 70 years old in good health.

The chain employs TRBV7-7 and TRBJ2-1. The CDR3 has 13 amino acids. Germline V gene lookup returns CDR1 SSHAT and CDR2 FNYEAQ (reference sequence). CDR3 amino acids: CASSLTGENEQFF.

This sequence joins TRBV29-1 and TRBJ1-1. The CDR3 loop spans 12 amino acids. Germline CDR1 SQVTM, CDR2 ANQGSEA. The CDR3 region is CSVGEMRTEAFF.

The V call is TRBV9, the J call TRBJ2-7; no DNA is available, so the TRBD1 call from TCRdb remains unchecked. The CDR3 is 16 residues long. Germline-derived CDR1 and CDR2 are SGDLS and YYNGEE. The CDR3 reads CASSPGMGSLAYEQYF. Full variable domain (rest looked up from reference TRBV9 and TRBJ2-7): DSGVTQTPKHLITATGQRVTLRCSPRSGDLSVYWYQQSLDQGLQFLIQYYNGEERAKGNILERFSAQQFPDLHSELNLSSLELGDSALYFCASSPGMGSLAYEQYFGPGTRLTVT.

This chain joins TRBV28 and TRBJ2-3; TCRdb proposes TRBD1, but this gene call is untestable without DNA. Germline lookup yields CDR1 MDHEN and CDR2 SYDVKM. The CDR3 spans 18 residues. This CDR3 is CASSPLRLDRARTDTQYF.

The chain couples TRBV6-2 or TRBV6-3 to TRBJ2-1. The CDR3 spans 14 residues. Germline loops: CDR1 MNHEY, CDR2 SVGEGT. CDR3 residues: CASSWSVAYNEQFF.

The rearrangement uses TRBV20-1 and TRBJ2-7; no DNA is available, so the TRBD1 call from TCRdb remains unchecked. Germline CDR1 is DFQATT and CDR2 is SNEGSKA (reference sequence). The CDR3 consists of 12 residues. CDR3 region: CSARGAGYEQYF.

V is TRBV12-3 or TRBV12-4 and J is TRBJ1-2. CDR3 size: 15 residues. The CDR3 sequence is CASRARGEGNYGYTF.

This chain uses TRBV30 with TRBJ2-1; no DNA is available, so the TRBD1 call from TCRdb remains unchecked. CDR1 GTSNPN and CDR2 SVGIG come from the germline V gene (reference sequence). The CDR3 sequence is 15 residues long. CDR3: CAWKGFGQFYNEQFF.

The V gene is TRBV12-3 or TRBV12-4, the J gene TRBJ1-1; no DNA is available, so the TRBD1 call from TCRdb remains unchecked. This CDR3 spans 17 amino acids. CDR3: CASSIEGGAGKNTEAFF.